This T cell receptor beta chain derives from a study of neoadjuvant anti-PD-1 for oral cavity cancer (dated by TCRdb to the early 2020s). Regarding the research as a whole: Patients mostly received three to four biweekly doses of nivolumab at 3 mg/kg before curative-intent surgical resection. A fourth nivolumab dose was given around day 43 to patients without progression, and definitive surgical resection was performed in those patients on days 50-56. Patients with complete response, partial response or stable disease by RECIST 1.1 were defined as responders, whereas patients with progression were defined as non-responders. There were roughly 11 patients in the parent correlative cohort, and the response rate was over 25%.

The time point label, as the study defines it: after neoadjuvant nivolumab, at surgical resection. Patients had been newly diagnosed with stage II-IVA oral cavity squamous cell carcinoma, and no prior systemic or radiation treatment had been given to the patients. Everyone in the cohort had locally advanced, HPV-negative oral cavity squamous cell carcinoma. No culture maintenance or expansion was done, as the peripheral blood mononuclear cells went straight to analysis. Samples came from a longitudinal correlative study of a single-arm phase II trial of neoadjuvant nivolumab in oral cavity squamous cell carcinoma. Subject-matched pre- and post-treatment PBMCs and tumors from three responders and three non-responders were subjected to genomic DNA-based TCRbeta sequencing. Peripheral blood mononuclear cells were drawn once before nivolumab treatment and a second time after treatment, when surgery took place. The Maxwell RSC DNA from Cells kit was used to extract genomic DNA from PBMCs.

In regard to this clone: The antigen it recognizes is unknown. It has no much larger one-base neighbor in the sample; base qualities were not kept.

General study outcomes and caveats: After neoadjuvant nivolumab, significantly higher T cell clonality (Gini index) was found within PBMCs in non-responders than in responders. Only a few patients per response group were included in the TCR analyses, and larger cohorts for validation were called for by the authors. Higher pretreatment blood Treg/Th17 ratios correlated with both higher pretreatment blood TCRbeta clonality and lower post-treatment tumor TCRbeta clonality.

PBMC libraries used mostly approximately 480 ng of input genomic DNA for deep sequencing, with six replicates per sample. The immunoSEQ hsTCRbeta kit was used to prepare TCRbeta libraries according to the manufacturer's instructions. An Illumina NovaSeq 6000 S4 flow cell was used to sequence the final libraries, which had first been combined to 3 nM. The original pipeline was this. The immunoSEQ Analyzer handled quality control and preprocessing of the raw data. The analysis was limited to productive rearrangements, and each clonotype was defined by a unique CDR3 amino acid sequence. Repertoire clonality was estimated as the Gini-Simpson index, computed with the R package tcR. Student's t test was used to compare Gini indices, while Pearson correlation assessed associations with tumor size change. What TCRdb holds here is the immuneACCESS table cut down to in-frame rearrangements. Part of the clones is not present; checked against another copy, under half of the missing clones reflect an unresolved V gene, and the others are unexplained. From that table come the V and J calls and clone size; the DNA was used to work out D and trimming. A total of more than 7,000 clones appear in this sample, roughly two thirds of them only once. In total, the top ten clones hold 3% to 3.5% of the sample.

The sequences come from PBMCs, collected after nivolumab (anti-PD-1) treatment. This TCR came from a person between 40 and 79 years old with oral cavity squamous cell carcinoma.

The CDR3 region: CATSRDKVQQGGTDTQYF. The nucleotide sequence reads TGTGCCACCAGCAGAGATAAGGTCCAACAGGGAGGAACAGATACGCAGTATTTT. Here the chain combines TRBV15 and TRBJ2-3, with the D call tentatively TRBD1 or TRBD2, each fitting 6 bases. Trimming removed 0 bases from V and 3 bases from J, leaving 19 bases between the germline ends. The CDR3, cysteine through phenylalanine, is 18 amino acids long. Only CDR3 DNA remains: 54 bases, in frame from the first base. The germline V gene (reference sequence) gives CDR1 as LNHNV and CDR2 as YYDKDF. The CDR3, completed at both ends by the reference TRBV15 and TRBJ2-3 genes, gives the full variable domain DAMVIQNPRYQVTQFGKPVTLSCSQTLNHNVMYWYQQKSSQAPKLLFHYYDKDFNNEADTPDNFQSRRPNTSFCFLDIRSPGLGDTAMYLCATSRDKVQQGGTDTQYFGPGTRLTVL.